Shown below are 18 T cell receptor beta chains from a single sample sequenced in a study of shared clonotypes between healthy human individuals. Here immunoSEQ multiplex PCR was the method, and the copy in TCRdb shows in-frame clones only, minus some. The sample comprises 2 million to 2.5 million clones, approximately 93% of which are singletons, and 0.35% to 0.5% rests with the top ten. Sequenced sample: naive CD4+ T cells from PBMCs. The subset was: CD45RA+ positively selected. These receptors all stem from a man between 18 and 35 years old in good health. Some clones in this sample may be carry-over from other donors' samples.

V usage is TRBV7-3 and J usage is TRBJ2-3; 12 bases line up with TRBD1. V was pared by 3 bases and J by 6 bases, with 7 bases of the junction left unmatched. The CDR3 contains 16 residues. Per germline, CDR1 SGHTA and CDR2 FQGTGA. This CDR3 reads CASSFLGQGAADTQYF. In nucleotides, the CDR3 is TGTGCCAGCAGCTTTTTGGGACAGGGGGCAGCGGATACGCAGTATTTT. Drawing the rest from reference TRBV7-3 and TRBJ2-3, the complete variable domain is GAGVSQTPSNKVTEKGKYVELRCDPISGHTALYWYRQSLGQGPEFLIYFQGTGAADDSGLPNDRFFAVRPEGSVSTLKIQRTERGDSAVYLCASSFLGQGAADTQYFGPGTRLTVL.

The table lists this clone with a count of one. The J gene is TRBJ1-1, the V gene TRBV6-5, with D maybe TRBD1 (5 bases). Germline V gives CDR1 MNHEY, CDR2 SVGAGI. The CDR3 is 16 residues long. Deletions cut 0 bases from V and 11 bases from J, with 22 bases between. The CDR3 is CASSYSLGVGHAGAFF. CDR3 DNA: TGTGCCAGCAGTTACTCGTTGGGGGTAGGACACGCTGGGGCTTTCTTT.

This clone was recorded once. J is TRBJ1-1 and V is TRBV5-7, with D possibly matching TRBD1 (6 bases). TRBV5-7 is annotated as an ORF whose role is uncertain. V lost 1 base and J 0 bases, leaving 16 bases between the germline ends. This CDR3 region has 17 residues. CDR3 amino acids: CASSLLRVGDMNTEAFF. In DNA, the CDR3 is TGTGCCAGCAGCTTGCTGAGGGTTGGGGACATGAACACTGAAGCTTTCTTT.

The genes are TRBV28 and TRBJ1-1; no definite D call. CDR1 and CDR2 from the germline V gene are MDHEN and SYDVKM. The CDR3 is 13 residues long. V lost 6 bases and J 3 bases, leaving 11 bases between the germline ends. CDR3 sequence: CASSLDFHTEAFF. CDR3 in DNA: TGTGCCAGCAGCCTGGACTTTCACACTGAAGCTTTCTTT.

This clone was counted a single time. The rearrangement links TRBV9 to TRBJ1-1, with 7 bases matching TRBD1. Trimming at V came to 4 bases and at J to 1 base, leaving 4 bases not matched to a gene. The CDR3 is made up of 14 amino acids. CDR1 SGDLS and CDR2 YYNGEE come from the germline V gene. The CDR3 coding sequence is TGTGCCAGCAGCTTTACAGGGGAGAACACTGAAGCTTTCTTT. Encoded protein: CASSFTGENTEAFF.

As regards this clone: This sample includes further DNA sequences coding for the same CDR3. The V call is TRBV5-1, the J call TRBJ2-6; D remains unclear. V was cut by 0 bases and J by 4 bases, with 5 bases left in between. The CDR3 covers 14 residues. Per germline, CDR1 SGHRS and CDR2 YFSETQ. In DNA, the CDR3 is TGCGCCAGCAGCTTGGATACCGGGGCCAACGTCCTGACTTTC. It codes for CASSLDTGANVLTF. Full variable domain (remainder filled in from reference TRBV5-1 and TRBJ2-6): KAGVTQTPRYLIKTRGQQVTLSCSPISGHRSVSWYQQTPGQGLQFLFEYFSETQRNKGNFPGRFSGRQFSNSRSEMNVSTLELGDSALYLCASSLDTGANVLTFGAGSRLTVL.

The chain has TRBV5-6 and TRBJ2-3; D call uncertain. Germline V gene lookup returns CDR1 SGHDT and CDR2 YYEEEE. Trimming took off 2 bases at V and 4 bases at J, with 8 bases between the two ends. The CDR3 has 13 residues. Written as DNA, the CDR3 is TGTGCCAGCAGCTTACGTAGGGCAGATACGCAGTATTTT. Translation: CASSLRRADTQYF.

The chain carries TRBV27 and TRBJ1-1; D may be TRBD1 (6 bases). This CDR3 is built from 16 residues. CDR1 MNHEY and CDR2 SMNVEV come from the germline V gene (reference sequence). The V end was cut by 5 bases, the J end by 0 bases, with 16 bases between. DNA for the CDR3: TGTGCCAGCAGTCAGGGCAGGGGAATCATGAACACTGAAGCTTTCTTT. It is translated as CASSQGRGIMNTEAFF.

V usage is TRBV28 and J usage is TRBJ2-7; 10 bases match TRBD2. J gave up 0 bases and V 5 bases, and 4 bases lay outside the gene matches. The CDR3 consists of 15 residues. Per germline, CDR1 MDHEN and CDR2 SYDVKM. The chain's CDR3 is CASSIAGGPSYEQYF. The CDR3 DNA sequence: TGTGCCAGCAGTATAGCGGGAGGCCCCTCCTACGAGCAGTACTTC.

This chain links TRBV18 with TRBJ1-5; D remains unclear. Trimming stripped 6 bases from V and 0 bases from J, with 12 bases between. The CDR3 has 15 residues. Germline CDR1 reads KGHSH; CDR2 reads LQKENI. The CDR3 sequence is CASSDQQNSNQPQHF. As DNA, the CDR3 is TGTGCCAGCTCCGATCAACAGAATAGCAATCAGCCCCAGCATTTT.

The chain uses TRBV5-4 and TRBJ2-6; D may be TRBD2 (5 bases). From germline, CDR1 is SGHNT and CDR2 YYREEE (reference sequence). V lost 4 bases and J 0 bases, leaving 11 bases between the germline ends. The CDR3 consists of 16 residues. The CDR3 reads CASSPGVLSGANVLTF. The DNA for the CDR3 is TGTGCCAGCAGCCCCGGGGTCCTCTCTGGGGCCAACGTCCTGACTTTC.

The chain recombines TRBV28 with TRBJ1-1; TRBD1 agrees at 7 bases. Germline assignment: CDR1 MDHEN and CDR2 SYDVKM. Trimming removed 4 bases from V and 4 bases from J; junction bases left unmatched: 6. The CDR3 sequence is 14 residues long. CDR3 in DNA: TGTGCCAGCAGTTCTACAGGGGATGCCACTGAAGCTTTCTTT. The encoded protein is CASSSTGDATEAFF.

The V call is TRBV29-1, the J call TRBJ1-2; D is ambiguous. Germline V gene sequence: CDR1 SQVTM, CDR2 ANQGSEA. The CDR3 runs to 14 residues. Trimming took off 1 base at V and 1 base at J, with 10 bases between the two ends. The CDR3 spells CSVEGAEDNYGYTF. The CDR3 bases are TGCAGCGTTGAAGGGGCAGAAGATAACTATGGCTACACCTTC.

This rearrangement joins TRBV30 to TRBJ1-2, with 8 bases lining up with TRBD1. This CDR3 has 15 residues. Germline CDR1 and CDR2: GTSNPN and SVGIG (reference sequence). V was pared by 1 base and J by 4 bases, with 8 bases of the junction left unmatched. The CDR3 here is CAWSAPGTGLYGYTF. The CDR3 nucleotides are TGTGCCTGGAGTGCCCCCGGGACAGGCCTCTATGGCTACACCTTC.

The chain combines TRBV6-4 with TRBJ2-1, with TRBD2 as a possible D gene (5 bases). CDR3 length equals 13 residues. Germline CDR1 reads MRHNA; CDR2 reads SNTAGT. With 10 bases removed from V and 2 bases from J, the gap between germline ends came to 12 bases. As DNA, the CDR3 is TGTGCCACGAGGGATACTACCTACAATGAGCAGTTCTTC. It translates to CATRDTTYNEQFF.

This clone has just one count. The CDR3 sequence: CAWSVQGGLGTQYF. CDR3 nucleotide sequence: TGTGCCTGGAGTGTACAGGGGGGGTTGGGTACGCAGTATTTT. This chain connects TRBV30 to TRBJ2-3; D is perhaps TRBD1 (8 bases). This CDR3 spans 14 amino acids. The V end was cut by 0 bases, the J end by 8 bases, with 15 bases between. Germline CDR1 GTSNPN, CDR2 SVGIG (reference sequence).

The chain joins TRBV28 to TRBJ1-2, with 7 bases that match TRBD1. The CDR3 consists of 16 residues. CDR1 and CDR2 from the germline V gene are MDHEN and SYDVKM. Trimming cost V 3 bases and J 1 base; bases outside gene matches: 8. This chain's CDR3 is CASSLNPGQINYGYTF. CDR3 nucleotides: TGTGCCAGCAGTTTGAACCCGGGACAGATTAACTATGGCTACACCTTC.

The chain has TRBV4-1 and TRBJ2-7; D call uncertain. Per the germline V gene, CDR1 is MGHRA and CDR2 is YSYEKL. V lost 6 bases and J 3 bases, leaving 9 bases between the germline ends. This CDR3 is 12 amino acids long. The CDR3 nucleotides are TGCGCCAGCAGTCCCATTAACTACGAGCAGTACTTC. Translating gives CASSPINYEQYF.